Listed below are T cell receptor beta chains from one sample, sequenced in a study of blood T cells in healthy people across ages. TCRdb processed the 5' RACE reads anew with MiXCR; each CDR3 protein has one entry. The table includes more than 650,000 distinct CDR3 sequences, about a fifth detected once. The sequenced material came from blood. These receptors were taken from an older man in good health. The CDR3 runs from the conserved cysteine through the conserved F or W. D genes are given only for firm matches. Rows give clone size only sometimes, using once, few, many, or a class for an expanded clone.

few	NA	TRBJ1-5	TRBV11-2	CASSLARSWPQHF	TGTGCCAGCAGCTTAGCCCGATCGTGGCCCCAGCATTTT
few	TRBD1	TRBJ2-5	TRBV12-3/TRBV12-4	CASSPGQGNVETQYF	TGTGCCAGCAGCCCGGGACAGGGCAATGTGGAGACCCAGTACTTC
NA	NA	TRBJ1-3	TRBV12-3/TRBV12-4	CASSWGQAIYF	TGTGCCAGCAGTTGGGGGCAGGCCATATATTTT
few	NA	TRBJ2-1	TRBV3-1	CASSQDPVQNNEQFF	TGTGCCAGCAGCCAAGATCCAGTCCAGAACAATGAGCAGTTCTTC
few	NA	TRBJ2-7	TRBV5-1	CASSTDSHYYEQYF	TGCGCCAGCAGCACGGACAGCCATTACTACGAGCAGTACTTC
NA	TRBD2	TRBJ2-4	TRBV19	CASRNGLAAKNIQYF	TGTGCCAGTAGGAACGGACTAGCGGCCAAAAACATTCAGTACTTC
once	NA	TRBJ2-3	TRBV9	CASSVQASTDTQYF	TGTGCCAGCAGCGTGCAGGCTAGCACAGATACGCAGTATTTT
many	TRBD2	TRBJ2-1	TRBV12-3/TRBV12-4	CASSSSGLAGKSEQFF	TGTGCCAGCAGTTCGAGTGGACTAGCGGGAAAGAGTGAGCAGTTCTTC
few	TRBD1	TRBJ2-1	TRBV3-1	CASSQAGTGYNEQFF	TGTGCCAGCAGCCAAGCTGGGACAGGGTACAATGAGCAGTTCTTC
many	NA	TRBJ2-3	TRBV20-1	CSARGLTGRKVTDTQYF	TGCAGTGCTAGAGGTTTGACCGGGAGAAAGGTGACAGATACGCAGTATTTT
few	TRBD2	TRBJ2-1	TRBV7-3	CASSLSGAHWEQFF	TGTGCCAGCAGCCTCAGCGGGGCACATTGGGAGCAGTTCTTC
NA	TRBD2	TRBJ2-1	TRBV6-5	CASSSMTSGAYNEQFF	TGTGCCAGCAGTTCAATGACTAGCGGGGCTTACAATGAGCAGTTCTTC
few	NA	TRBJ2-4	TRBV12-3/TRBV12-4	CASSPTGAIKNIQYF	TGTGCCAGCAGTCCCACGGGGGCGATAAAAAACATTCAGTACTTC
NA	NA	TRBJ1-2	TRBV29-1	CSVPTDYRGYTF	TGCAGCGTCCCGACAGACTATAGGGGCTACACCTTC
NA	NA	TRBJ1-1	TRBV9	CASSKSGDGHTEAFF	TGTGCCAGCAGCAAATCCGGGGACGGTCACACTGAAGCTTTCTTT
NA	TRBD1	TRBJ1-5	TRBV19	CASLQTGMEPQHF	TGTGCCAGTCTCCAGACAGGGATGGAGCCCCAGCATTTT
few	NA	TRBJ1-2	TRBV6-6	CASSYSVGSGYTF	TGTGCCAGCAGTTACTCGGTGGGTAGCGGCTACACCTTC
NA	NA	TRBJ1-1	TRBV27	CASSLSGYRTEAFF	TGTGCCAGCAGTTTATCAGGGTATCGCACTGAAGCTTTCTTT
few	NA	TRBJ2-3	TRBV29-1	CSLKRVQITDAQYF	TGCTCTCTAAAAAGGGTCCAGATCACAGATGCGCAGTATTTT
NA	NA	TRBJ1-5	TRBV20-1	CSAREGSYPNQPQHF	TGCAGTGCTAGAGAGGGATCATACCCCAATCAGCCCCAGCATTTT
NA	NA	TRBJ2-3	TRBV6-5	CASSYSRRPVADTQYF	TGTGCCAGCAGTTACTCGAGGCGCCCGGTGGCAGATACGCAGTATTTT
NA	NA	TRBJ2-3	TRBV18	CASSPRGHTDTQYF	TGTGCCAGCTCACCAAGGGGACACACAGATACGCAGTATTTT
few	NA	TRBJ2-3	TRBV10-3	CAISEQRTDTQYF	TGTGCCATCAGTGAGCAGAGGACAGATACGCAGTATTTT
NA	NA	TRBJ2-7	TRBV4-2	CASSPIGQPYEQYF	TGTGCCAGCAGTCCTATCGGACAGCCCTACGAGCAGTACTTC
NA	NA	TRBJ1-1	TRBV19	CASSIGIPGEAFF	TGTGCCAGTAGTATAGGGATTCCGGGTGAAGCTTTCTTT
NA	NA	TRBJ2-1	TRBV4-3	CASSPRLSDEQFF	TGCGCCAGCAGCCCCCGACTATCCGATGAGCAGTTCTTC
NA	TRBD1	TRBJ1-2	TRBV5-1	CASSSTGGGNGYTF	TGCGCCAGCAGCTCGACAGGGGGAGGGAATGGCTACACCTTC